Listed here are 18 T cell receptor beta chains from one sample, sequenced in a study of human T cells and chemical hapten exposure. The sample's time point: patch test 3, about 24 weeks after DPC sensitization. Treatment indicated: therapeutic diphenylcyclopropenone sensitization with weekly scalp DPC. TCRdb used MiXCR to reprocess the RACE reads, holding one entry per CDR3 protein. The sample holds under 100,000 distinct CDR3 sequences, approximately 10% seen once. The specimen comprised whole blood, sampled in connection with sensitization to the hapten diphenylcyclopropenone (DPC). The receptors were gathered from a woman in her forties or fifties with alopecia areata. Some clones in this sample may be carry-over from other donors' samples.

The V gene is TRBV24-1, the J gene TRBJ2-1, with 12 bases aligning to TRBD2. With 4 bases clipped from V and 6 bases from J, the junction kept 6 bases outside the gene matches. Looked up from germline, CDR1 is KGHDR and CDR2 is SFDVKD. The CDR3 runs to 16 residues. This CDR3 reads CATSEPTSGRSNEQFF. DNA for the CDR3: TGTGCCACCAGTGAACCTACTAGCGGGAGGTCCAATGAGCAGTTCTTC.

This clonotype was detected a few times. The rearrangement joins TRBV12-3 or TRBV12-4 to TRBJ2-4, with a possible D match to TRBD1 (5 bases). This CDR3 region has 14 residues. V was pared by 1 base and J by 6 bases, with 10 bases between. DNA for the CDR3: TGTGCCAGCAGTTTAGGGCAGGGCCTAAACATTCAGTACTTC. Protein product: CASSLGQGLNIQYF.

This clonotype was counted once. The chain has TRBV11-3 and TRBJ2-2, with 11 bases fitting TRBD2. Germline V lookup: CDR1 SGHNT, CDR2 YENEEA. The CDR3 extends over 15 amino acids. V shed 1 base and J 5 bases; nucleotides not matched to a gene: 0. CDR3 in amino acids: CASSLGLAGTGELFF. Written as DNA, the CDR3 is TGTGCCAGCAGCTTAGGACTAGCGGGAACCGGGGAGCTGTTTTTT.

In this sample, this clonotype turned up a few times. The rearrangement joins TRBV18 to TRBJ1-5; D gene uncertain. V was clipped by 2 bases and J by 1 base, with 12 bases between them. In germline, CDR1 is KGHSH, CDR2 LQKENI. The CDR3 spans 16 residues. Here the CDR3 reads CASSPAGIGSNQPQHF. In nucleotides, the CDR3 is TGTGCCAGCTCACCAGCGGGGATCGGGAGCAATCAGCCCCAGCATTTT. Filled out from reference TRBV18 and TRBJ1-5, the complete variable domain reads NAGVMQNPRHLVRRRGQEARLRCSPMKGHSHVYWYRQLPEEGLKFMVYLQKENIIDESGMPKERFSAEFPKEGPSILRIQQVVRGDSAAYFCASSPAGIGSNQPQHFGDGTRLSIL.

Regarding this clonotype: A read error is possible here, since a much larger clone lies one base away. The genes are TRBV5-5 and TRBJ2-7; D gene unclear. The CDR3 runs to 13 residues. The V gene's germline CDR1 is SGHKS and CDR2 YYEKEE (reference sequence). The CDR3 spells CASSFGGVYKQYF. CDR3 in DNA: TGTGCCAGCAGCTTCGGCGGAGTCTACAAGCAGTACTTC.

This clonotype was seen repeatedly, ten times or more. The chain uses TRBV29-1 and TRBJ2-6; D gene unclear. The CDR3 is 14 residues long. Per germline, CDR1 SQVTM and CDR2 ANQGSEA. The V and J ends lost 4 bases and 0 bases respectively, with 7 bases between them. CDR3 nucleotide sequence: TGCAGCGTTGGTGGCAGCTCTGGGGCCAACGTCCTGACTTTC. Translated, it gives CSVGGSSGANVLTF.

This chain uses TRBV12-3 or TRBV12-4 with TRBJ2-2; the match to TRBD2 covers 8 bases. The CDR3 has 17 residues. The ends lost 0 bases at V and 6 bases at J; junction bases unmatched: 9. The CDR3 coding sequence is TGTGCCAGCAGTTTAGCGCGAGCGGGAGTTGTCGCCGGGGAGCTGTTTTTT. Translation: CASSLARAGVVAGELFF.

V is TRBV12-3 or TRBV12-4 and J is TRBJ2-4; D could derive from TRBD1 or TRBD2 (6 bases each). The CDR3 has 15 amino acids. The germline V and J ends were trimmed by 2 bases and 1 base, with 9 bases remaining between them. The CDR3 DNA follows: TGTGCCAGCAGTTTACAGGGGAGGGCCAAAAACATTCAGTACTTC. Residues: CASSLQGRAKNIQYF.

As regards this clonotype: This may be a read error, as it is one base from a much larger clone. The rearrangement uses TRBV3-1 and TRBJ1-3, with D possibly being TRBD1 (5 bases). Trimming took 2 bases from V and 7 from J, leaving 12 bases between them. This CDR3 is 14 amino acids long. CDR1 is LGHDT, CDR2 YNNKEL, per germline (reference sequence). CDR3 amino acids: CASSQTKGSNTIYF. The CDR3 nucleotides read TGTGCCAGCAGCCAAACCAAGGGGAGCAACACCATATATTTT.

The chain joins TRBV19 to TRBJ2-7, with TRBD1 matching 8 bases. The CDR3 spans 14 residues. Unmatched junction bases numbered 8, after V lost 8 bases and J lost 2 bases. In germline, CDR1 is LNHDA, CDR2 SQIVND (reference sequence). The CDR3 here is CASSLRDRTYEQYF. The CDR3 DNA reads as TGTGCCAGTTCCTTACGGGACAGGACCTACGAGCAGTACTTC.

This clonotype was seen ten or more times. The genes are TRBV5-1 and TRBJ2-7; TRBD2 might be the D (6 bases). The CDR3 contains 14 residues. Germline V CDR1 and CDR2: SGHRS, YFSETQ. The V end lost 5 bases, the J end lost 4 bases, and 16 bases lay between the germline ends. CDR3 amino acids: CASSQAGPRYEQYF. CDR3 coding DNA: TGCGCCAGCAGTCAAGCGGGCCCTCGGTACGAGCAGTACTTC. The full variable domain, its missing parts supplied by reference TRBV5-1 and TRBJ2-7, is KAGVTQTPRYLIKTRGQQVTLSCSPISGHRSVSWYQQTPGQGLQFLFEYFSETQRNKGNFPGRFSGRQFSNSRSEMNVSTLELGDSALYLCASSQAGPRYEQYFGPGTRLTVT.

This clonotype was seen repeatedly, ten times or more. V gene TRBV14 combines with J gene TRBJ1-1; 9 nucleotides align to TRBD1. Germline CDR1 is SGHDN and CDR2 is FVKESK. The CDR3 length is 15 residues. The J segment lost 2 bases and the V segment lost 4 bases, leaving 5 bases of the junction unmatched. The CDR3 loop is CASSLGQGRNTEAFF. Here the CDR3 DNA reads TGTGCCAGCAGCCTCGGACAGGGGAGAAACACTGAAGCTTTCTTT.

Concerning this clonotype itself: At one boundary the junction diverges from the germline segment, which might be a read error. The chain has TRBV29-1 and TRBJ1-1; a weak D match, TRBD1 (6 bases). Germline V gene sequence: CDR1 SQVTM, CDR2 ANQGSEA. The CDR3 runs to 12 residues. The CDR3: CSVRQVNTEALF. The CDR3 nucleotides are TGCAGCGTTAGACAGGTGAACACTGAAGCTTTGTTT. Using reference TRBV29-1 and TRBJ1-1 for the parts outside the CDR3, the full variable domain is SAVISQKPSRDICQRGTSLTIQCQVDSQVTMMFWYRQQPGQSLTLIATANQGSEATYESGFVIDKFPISRPNLTFSTLTVSNMSPEDSSIYLCSVRQVNTEALFGQGTRLTVV.

The rearrangement links TRBV20-1 to TRBJ1-6, with D possibly TRBD1 on 5 matching bases. Germline CDR1 DFQATT, CDR2 SNEGSKA (reference sequence). Trimming cost V 4 bases and J 6 bases, with 10 bases left between them. CDR3 length equals 13 residues. The CDR3 sequence is CSATTGINSPLHF. In nucleotides, the CDR3 is TGCAGTGCTACAACAGGAATTAATTCACCCCTCCACTTT.

The chain joins TRBV7-3 to TRBJ2-6, with no clear D. Germline V gene sequence: CDR1 SGHTA, CDR2 FQGTGA. The V gene lost 1 base and the J gene lost 2 bases, with 9 bases spanning the gap. The CDR3 is 16 residues long. CDR3 sequence (DNA): TGTGCCAGCAGCTTAAGGTCGGGCACTGGGGCCAACGTCCTGACTTTC. Its translation: CASSLRSGTGANVLTF.

This clonotype turned up a few times. The rearrangement links TRBV5-1 to TRBJ2-3; no reliable D call. CDR3 size: 13 residues. V gave up 4 bases and J gave up 1 base, with 7 bases separating them. The germline V gene encodes CDR1 SGHRS and CDR2 YFSETQ. The CDR3 DNA reads TGCGCCAGCAGCGACGTGGGCACAGATACGCAGTATTTT. Translated, it gives CASSDVGTDTQYF.

This clonotype was picked up a small number of times. This chain uses TRBV5-1 with TRBJ1-1; a weak D match, TRBD1 (5 bases). The germline V gene encodes CDR1 SGHRS and CDR2 YFSETQ. The CDR3 is 12 residues long. V lost 4 bases and J lost 11, with 15 bases in between. CDR3 DNA sequence: TGCGCCAGCAGCAGGGACTCTCGTCAGGCTTTCTTT. Residues: CASSRDSRQAFF. Using reference TRBV5-1 and TRBJ1-1 for the parts outside the CDR3, the full variable domain is KAGVTQTPRYLIKTRGQQVTLSCSPISGHRSVSWYQQTPGQGLQFLFEYFSETQRNKGNFPGRFSGRQFSNSRSEMNVSTLELGDSALYLCASSRDSRQAFFGQGTRLTVV.

This clonotype was detected a few times. This CDR3 is CASSPSAGAEAFF. The CDR3, as DNA: TGTGCCAGCTCACCGTCGGCGGGGGCTGAAGCTTTCTTT. The gene calls are TRBV18 and TRBJ1-1; tentatively, D is TRBD1 (5 bases). Germline V gene sequence: CDR1 KGHSH, CDR2 LQKENI. V lost 3 bases and J lost 6, with 11 bases in between. The length of the CDR3 is 13 residues.